The clone carrying this TCR beta chain has at least ten counts. Antigen specificity is unknown. This specimen belongs to a study of T cells in Graves' hyperthyroidism and ophthalmopathy. Study context: Peripheral blood was collected at initial diagnosis, before any treatment.

Germline trimming cut 5 bases from V and 3 bases from J; bases unmatched to any gene: 5. The CDR3 length is 15 residues. CDR1 is MNHEY, CDR2 SMNVEV, per germline (reference sequence). PBMCs were collected from an approximately 10 ml volume of fresh peripheral blood. Study-level findings and limits: Using 13 V-J features, a model discriminated ophthalmopathy from stable hyperthyroidism.

Regions amplified from RNA transcripts were the TCR beta CDR3 regions. TCR CDR3 underwent first-round RT-PCR with the HTBI primer set. One entry per CDR3 protein, called by TCRdb with MiXCR from the multiplex PCR reads. The table lists around 300,000 distinct CDR3 sequences, around 14% of them singletons. The V gene is TRBV27, the J gene TRBJ2-2; 8 bases line up with TRBD2. Sample: blood. The sequence was obtained from a woman aged 25 to 39 with Graves' hyperthyroidism. CDR3 in DNA: TGTGCCAGCAGTCTACTAGCGGTTGACACCGGGGAGCTGTTTTTT. Translation gives CASSLLAVDTGELFF.